The clone carrying this T cell receptor beta chain has a count of ten or more. The antigen is unknown. The CDR3 runs to 15 residues. V gave up 5 bases and J gave up 2 bases, with 15 bases separating them. Researchers took RNA transcripts and amplified the TCR beta CDR3 regions from them. First-round RT-PCR targeting the TCR CDR3 was performed with the HTBI primer set. One entry per CDR3 protein, called by TCRdb with MiXCR from the multiplex PCR reads. The sample shows about 350,000 distinct CDR3 sequences, about 19% of them seen only once. This sample stems from a study of T cells in Graves' hyperthyroidism and ophthalmopathy. Study-level results: Stable hyperthyroidism was told apart from ophthalmopathy by a model built on 13 V-J features.

The rearrangement links TRBV12-3 or TRBV12-4 to TRBJ2-5; D may be TRBD2 (6 bases). The sequence was obtained from a woman aged 18-29 years with Graves' hyperthyroidism. Specimen: blood. Here the CDR3 DNA reads TGTGCCAGCAGTAAACGGACGGGACTTCAAGAGACCCAGTACTTC. Its translation: CASSKRTGLQETQYF.